This TCR beta chain was found in a study of shared clonotypes between healthy human individuals. Researchers reported that CD8 memory united CD45RO+ cells with CCR7-negative CD45RA+ TemRA cells. TCRdb keeps only in-frame clones here, not all; method: immunoSEQ multiplex PCR. The table shows about 320,000 clones, with roughly 91% occurring only once. This receptor was obtained from a man aged 18 to 29 in good health. The specimen sequenced was memory CD8+ T cells sorted from blood. Subset defined: CD45RO+ cells pooled with CCR7-negative TemRA cells.

The CDR3 loop reads CASSRVRSGTGDGYTF. The CDR3 DNA reads TGCGCCAGCAGTCGAGTCCGATCCGGGACAGGGGATGGCTACACCTTC. The chain carries TRBV10-2 and TRBJ1-2; TRBD1 aligns across 10 bases. Germline loops: CDR1 WSHSY, CDR2 SAAADI. There are 16 residues in the CDR3. After removal of 5 bases from V and 6 bases from J, the junction contained 12 bases not matched to a gene.